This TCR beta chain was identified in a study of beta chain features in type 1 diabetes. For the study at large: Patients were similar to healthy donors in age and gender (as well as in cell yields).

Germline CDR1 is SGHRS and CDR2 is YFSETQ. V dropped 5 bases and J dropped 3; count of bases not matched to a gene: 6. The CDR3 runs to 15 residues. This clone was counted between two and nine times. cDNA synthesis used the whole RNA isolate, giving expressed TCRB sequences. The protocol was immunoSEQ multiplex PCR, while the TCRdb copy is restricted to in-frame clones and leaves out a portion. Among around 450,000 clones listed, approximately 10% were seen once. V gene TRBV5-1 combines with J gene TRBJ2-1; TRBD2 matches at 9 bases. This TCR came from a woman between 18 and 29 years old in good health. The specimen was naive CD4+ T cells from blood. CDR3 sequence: CASSNSGSDYNEQFF. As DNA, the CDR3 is TGCGCCAGCAGTAATAGCGGGAGCGACTACAATGAGCAGTTCTTC.